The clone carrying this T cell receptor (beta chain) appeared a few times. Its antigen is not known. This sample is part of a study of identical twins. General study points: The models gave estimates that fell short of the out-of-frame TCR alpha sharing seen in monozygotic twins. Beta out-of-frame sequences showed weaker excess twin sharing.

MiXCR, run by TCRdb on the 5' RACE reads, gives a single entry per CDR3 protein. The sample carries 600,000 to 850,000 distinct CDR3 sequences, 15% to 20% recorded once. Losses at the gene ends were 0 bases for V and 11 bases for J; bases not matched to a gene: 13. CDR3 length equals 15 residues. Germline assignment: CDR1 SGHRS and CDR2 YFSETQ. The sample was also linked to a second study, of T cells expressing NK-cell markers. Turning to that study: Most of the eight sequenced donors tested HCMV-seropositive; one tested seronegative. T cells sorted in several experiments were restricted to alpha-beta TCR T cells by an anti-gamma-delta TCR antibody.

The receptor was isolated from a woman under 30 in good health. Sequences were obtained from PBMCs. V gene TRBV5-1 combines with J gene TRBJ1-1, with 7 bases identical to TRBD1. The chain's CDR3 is CASSLEGTRQGWAFF. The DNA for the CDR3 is TGCGCCAGCAGCTTGGAGGGGACCCGACAGGGATGGGCTTTCTTT.